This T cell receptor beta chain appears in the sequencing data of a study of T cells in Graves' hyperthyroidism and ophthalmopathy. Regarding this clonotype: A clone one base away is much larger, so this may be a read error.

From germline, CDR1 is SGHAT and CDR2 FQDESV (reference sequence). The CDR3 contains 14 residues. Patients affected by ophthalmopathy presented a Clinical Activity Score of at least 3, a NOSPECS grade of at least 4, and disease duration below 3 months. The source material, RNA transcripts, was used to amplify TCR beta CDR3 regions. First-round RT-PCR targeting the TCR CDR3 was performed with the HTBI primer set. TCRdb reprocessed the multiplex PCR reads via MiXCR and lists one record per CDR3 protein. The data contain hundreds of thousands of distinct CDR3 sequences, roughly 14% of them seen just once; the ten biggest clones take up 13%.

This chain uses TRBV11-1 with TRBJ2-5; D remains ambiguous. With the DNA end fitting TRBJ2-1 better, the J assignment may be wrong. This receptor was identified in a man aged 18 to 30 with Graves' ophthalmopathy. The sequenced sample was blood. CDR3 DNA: TGTGCCAGCAGCCACCCTACTATTTTAGAGACCCAGTTCTTC. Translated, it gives CASSHPTILETQFF.